One sample yielded the 21 T cell receptor beta chains listed below, sequenced in a study of shared clonotypes between healthy human individuals. This table comes from immunoSEQ multiplex PCR, and its TCRdb copy is limited to in-frame clones, with some not included. The sample lists about 480,000 clones, 79% seen once, with 10% to 15% in the top ten. Sequencing was performed on PBMCs. Every receptor here comes from a woman in her forties in good health. Some clones in this sample may be carry-over from other donors' samples.

This clone was detected many times. The chain combines TRBV7-3 with TRBJ2-1; TRBD2 matches 7 bases. The germline CDR1 and CDR2 sequences are SGHTA and FQGTGA. The CDR3 contains 16 residues. The V gene end was trimmed by 1 base and the J gene end by 4 bases; junction bases not matched to a gene: 7. The CDR3 loop is CASSLIPGAGYNEQFF. The CDR3 coding sequence is TGTGCCAGCAGCTTAATACCGGGAGCGGGATACAATGAGCAGTTCTTC. Full variable domain (outside the CDR3, taken from reference TRBV7-3 and TRBJ2-1): GAGVSQTPSNKVTEKGKYVELRCDPISGHTALYWYRQSLGQGPEFLIYFQGTGAADDSGLPNDRFFAVRPEGSVSTLKIQRTERGDSAVYLCASSLIPGAGYNEQFFGPGTRLTVL.

The chain links TRBV10-3 to TRBJ2-3; 8 nucleotides match TRBD1. From germline, CDR1 is ENHRY and CDR2 SYGVKD. V lost 10 bases, J lost 2 bases, and 8 bases stayed unmatched. This CDR3 is 14 amino acids long. The CDR3 is CASRGLGDTDTQYF. The CDR3 bases are TGTGCCAGCAGGGGGCTAGGAGACACAGATACGCAGTATTTT.

The gene calls are TRBV7-2 and TRBJ1-1, with 7 bases that match TRBD1. The CDR3 has 15 residues. V shed 5 bases, J shed 3 bases, and the junction held 9 bases outside the gene matches. Germline lookup yields CDR1 SGHTA and CDR2 FQGNSA. The CDR3 bases are TGTGCCAGCAGCCAAACACCGACAGGGTACACTGAAGCTTTCTTT. Its protein is CASSQTPTGYTEAFF.

The chain joins TRBV7-9 to TRBJ1-1; D is unclear. The germline gives CDR1 SEHNR, CDR2 FQNEAQ (reference sequence). The CDR3 extends over 14 amino acids. V was trimmed by 2 bases and J by 6 bases, leaving 13 bases between them. The chain's CDR3 is CASSLRRVRSEAFF. CDR3 sequence (DNA): TGTGCCAGCAGCTTAAGGCGGGTGAGGTCTGAAGCTTTCTTT. Full variable domain (missing parts from reference TRBV7-9 and TRBJ1-1): DTGVSQNPRHKITKRGQNVTFRCDPISEHNRLYWYRQTLGQGPEFLTYFQNEAQLEKSRLLSDRFSAERPKGSFSTLEIQRTEQGDSAMYLCASSLRRVRSEAFFGQGTRLTVV.

The genes are TRBV6-6 and TRBJ2-1, with 7 bases aligning to TRBD2. V shed 0 bases and J 8 bases; nucleotides not matched to a gene: 7. The germline CDR1 and CDR2 sequences are MNHNY and SVGAGI (reference sequence). This CDR3 has 15 amino acids. The CDR3 is CASSYSRGRGDEQFF. The CDR3 DNA is TGTGCCAGCAGTTACTCTCGCGGGAGAGGGGATGAGCAGTTCTTC.

The chain combines TRBV9 with TRBJ1-2, with D tentatively TRBD1 (5 bases). V lost 6 bases to trimming and J lost 0 bases, with 15 bases between them. The CDR3 consists of 15 residues. The germline V gene encodes CDR1 SGDLS and CDR2 YYNGEE. In DNA form, the CDR3 reads TGTGCCAGCACAAAACCGGGACGGACTAACTATGGCTACACCTTC. Translating it yields CASTKPGRTNYGYTF.

The V and J genes are TRBV5-1 and TRBJ2-6; D remains unclear. Germline V gene data show CDR1 as SGHRS and CDR2 as YFSETQ. Trimming cost V 4 bases and J 0 bases, with 11 bases left between them. The CDR3 is made up of 16 amino acids. The CDR3 spells CASSMEPISGANVLTF. Here the CDR3 DNA reads TGCGCCAGCAGCATGGAACCAATCTCTGGGGCCAACGTCCTGACTTTC.

This rearrangement joins TRBV7-9 to TRBJ2-1; D tentatively fits TRBD1 or TRBD2 (6 bases each). Between the trimmed V and J ends, which lost 4 bases and 5 bases, there was a span of 12 bases. The CDR3 is made up of 14 amino acids. The V gene's germline CDR1 is SEHNR and CDR2 FQNEAQ (reference sequence). This CDR3 is CASSSVEGDNEQFF. CDR3 nucleotides: TGTGCCAGCAGCTCGGTGGAGGGGGACAATGAGCAGTTCTTC.

The chain couples TRBV2 to TRBJ2-1; D gene ambiguous. CDR1 is SNHLY, CDR2 FYNNEI, per germline. This CDR3 region has 14 residues. Trimming pared 6 bases from V and 5 bases from J, leaving 14 bases between. As DNA, the CDR3 is TGTGCCAGCAGCCGTCCGCCGAATCACAATGAGCAGTTCTTC. Its translation: CASSRPPNHNEQFF.

Worth noting for this clone: This sample includes further DNA sequences coding for the same CDR3. V usage is TRBV11-2 and J usage is TRBJ2-7; 8 positions match TRBD1. The CDR3 runs to 14 residues. Germline V gives CDR1 SGHAT, CDR2 FQNNGV. The V segment lost 5 bases and the J segment 3 bases; nucleotides outside the gene matches: 6. CDR3 residues: CASSLGQGLYEQYF. In nucleotides, the CDR3 is TGTGCCAGCAGCCTAGGACAGGGTCTCTACGAGCAGTACTTC.

This rearrangement joins TRBV28 to TRBJ2-1, with D tentatively TRBD2 (7 bases). Trimming shortened V by 6 bases and J by 0 bases, and 24 bases separated the two germline ends. The CDR3 spans 19 residues. Germline lookup yields CDR1 MDHEN and CDR2 SYDVKM. The CDR3 protein is CASSGRGASGRSSYNEQFF. For the CDR3, the DNA is TGTGCCAGCAGCGGCCGGGGGGCTAGCGGACGGAGCTCCTACAATGAGCAGTTCTTC.

The chain couples TRBV5-6 to TRBJ2-5; the D gene is possibly TRBD2 (6 bases). The CDR3 has 15 amino acids. Germline lookup yields CDR1 SGHDT and CDR2 YYEEEE. V was cut by 2 bases and J by 4 bases, with 15 bases left in between. CDR3 residues: CASSFVPGVGETQYF. For the CDR3, the DNA is TGTGCCAGCAGCTTCGTTCCGGGAGTAGGAGAGACCCAGTACTTC.

The chain links TRBV9 to TRBJ1-1; D call uncertain. The V gene's germline CDR1 is SGDLS and CDR2 YYNGEE. V was trimmed by 1 base and J by 5 bases, leaving 6 bases between them. This CDR3 comprises 12 residues. CDR3 residues: CASSVMGTEAFF. CDR3 nucleotide sequence: TGTGCCAGCAGCGTAATGGGGACTGAAGCTTTCTTT.

In nucleotides, the CDR3 is TGTGCCAGCAGCTACGAGTGGGACTCCGGTGGTGAGCAGTTCTTC. Its translation is CASSYEWDSGGEQFF. The chain carries TRBV7-6 and TRBJ2-1; tentative D call: TRBD2 (6 bases). Looked up from germline, CDR1 is SGHVS and CDR2 is FNYEAQ. Trimming pared 4 bases from V and 9 bases from J, leaving 19 bases between. This CDR3 is 15 amino acids long.

This clone came up once. The CDR3 reads CASSRLAGPSYEQYF. The CDR3 coding sequence is TGTGCCAGCAGCCGTTTAGCGGGCCCCTCCTACGAGCAGTACTTC. J is TRBJ2-7 and V is TRBV7-2; 7 nucleotides agree with TRBD2. V shed 5 bases and J 0 bases; nucleotides not matched to a gene: 7. Germline V lookup: CDR1 SGHTA, CDR2 FQGNSA. CDR3 length: 15 amino acids.

The V and J genes are TRBV5-1 and TRBJ2-1, with 14 nucleotides matching TRBD2. This CDR3 region has 16 residues. Trimming took 4 bases from V and 4 from J; bases not matched to a gene: 4. Germline V gene sequence: CDR1 SGHRS, CDR2 YFSETQ. This CDR3 is CASSPWTSGRYNEQFF. CDR3 in DNA: TGCGCCAGCAGCCCGTGGACTAGCGGGAGGTACAATGAGCAGTTCTTC. Filled out from reference TRBV5-1 and TRBJ2-1, the complete variable domain reads KAGVTQTPRYLIKTRGQQVTLSCSPISGHRSVSWYQQTPGQGLQFLFEYFSETQRNKGNFPGRFSGRQFSNSRSEMNVSTLELGDSALYLCASSPWTSGRYNEQFFGPGTRLTVL.

The chain links TRBV9 to TRBJ2-3; perhaps TRBD2 as D (6 bases). Looked up from germline, CDR1 is SGDLS and CDR2 is YYNGEE. The CDR3 runs 15 residues. V was shortened by 3 bases and J by 2 bases, with 13 bases between the two germline ends. CDR3 protein: CASSATGLNTDTQYF. DNA for the CDR3: TGTGCCAGCAGCGCAACGGGACTCAACACAGATACGCAGTATTTT. The complete variable domain, with remaining parts taken from reference TRBV9 and TRBJ2-3, reads DSGVTQTPKHLITATGQRVTLRCSPRSGDLSVYWYQQSLDQGLQFLIQYYNGEERAKGNILERFSAQQFPDLHSELNLSSLELGDSALYFCASSATGLNTDTQYFGPGTRLTVL.

This chain joins TRBV11-1 and TRBJ2-2; 8 bases match TRBD1. From germline, CDR1 is SGHAT and CDR2 FQDESV (reference sequence). The length of the CDR3 is 16 residues. V gave up 1 base and J gave up 3 bases; unmatched junction bases: 4. CDR3 nucleotide sequence: TGTGCCAGCAGCTTAGGTCGACAGGGGTACACCGGGGAGCTGTTTTTT. It is translated as CASSLGRQGYTGELFF.

The chain joins TRBV9 to TRBJ2-6; a weak D match, TRBD1 (6 bases). The CDR3 runs 16 residues. Germline V gene sequence: CDR1 SGDLS, CDR2 YYNGEE. Trimming stripped 2 bases from V and 1 base from J, with 10 bases between. The CDR3 protein is CASSVQGISGANVLTF. CDR3 nucleotides: TGTGCCAGCAGCGTGCAGGGGATTTCTGGGGCCAACGTCCTGACTTTC. Full variable domain (rest looked up from reference TRBV9 and TRBJ2-6): DSGVTQTPKHLITATGQRVTLRCSPRSGDLSVYWYQQSLDQGLQFLIQYYNGEERAKGNILERFSAQQFPDLHSELNLSSLELGDSALYFCASSVQGISGANVLTFGAGSRLTVL.

This chain links TRBV2 with TRBJ1-2; D remains ambiguous. There are 14 residues in the CDR3. V lost 5 bases and J 3 bases, leaving 13 bases between the germline ends. The germline CDR1 and CDR2 sequences are SNHLY and FYNNEI. The CDR3 loop reads CASSRSHGDYGYTF. CDR3 bases: TGTGCCAGCAGTAGATCCCACGGGGACTATGGCTACACCTTC.

This clone has more than one count but fewer than ten. This chain's CDR3 is CATSSWESNQPQHF. CDR3 sequence (DNA): TGTGCCACCAGCTCGTGGGAGAGCAATCAGCCCCAGCATTTT. V is TRBV15 and J is TRBJ1-5; no clear D gene. This CDR3 has 14 residues. The V end lost 5 bases, the J end lost 1 base, and 9 bases lay between the germline ends. Germline V gene sequence: CDR1 LNHNV, CDR2 YYDKDF (reference sequence).